The T cell receptor beta chain under discussion was sequenced for a study of blood T cells in healthy people across ages. Whole-study results and caveats: Per million T cells, TCR beta diversity dropped about linearly as age rose.

A second PCR, run for about 6 to 11 cycles, used a sample-barcoded 5' primer plus a J-beta primer mix. TCRdb recomputed calls from the 5' RACE reads with MiXCR, one row per CDR3 protein. The data hold about 810,000 distinct CDR3 sequences, with under 40% observed a single time. Trimming at V came to 8 bases and at J to 6 bases, leaving 21 bases not matched to a gene. The CDR3 extends over 20 amino acids. Germline CDR1 is MNHNS and CDR2 is SASEGT. On this clonotype: As yet, its antigen is unknown.

The rearrangement joins TRBV6-1 to TRBJ2-1; 14 nucleotides align to TRBD2. The sequence was obtained from a man aged 18 to 35 in good health. Material: blood. For the CDR3, the DNA is TGTGCCAGCGCTGGGAGGGGGGCCGTTCCGGGACTAGCGGGGGTCAATGAGCAGTTCTTC. This translates into CASAGRGAVPGLAGVNEQFF.